This record looks at one T cell receptor beta chain sequence and its context. Its cognate antigen has yet to be identified. The input lacks base qualities; no much larger clone sits a single base away. The sample's time point label, decoded: baseline before first vaccination. Vaccinee samples were obtained from the UK trials COV001 and COV002, which included a single-blind randomized controlled phase 2/3 trial of AZD1222 (ChAdOx1 nCoV-19) in healthy adults. Trial participant PBMC samples were collected at day 0 and day 28 after the second dose for TCRbeta chain sequencing. This specimen belongs to a study of T cell responses to AZD1222 COVID-19 vaccine (dated by TCRdb to the early 2020s). A note on the overall study: AZD1222 recipients with second doses at about 4 weeks or about 12 weeks were pooled, because spike-specific TCR depth and breadth did not differ between schedules. Trial participants were enrolled into age subgroups of 18-55, 56-69 and 70-plus years, which contained about 150, 28 and 57 TCR-sequenced participants, respectively. TCR sequencing was performed for fewer than 250 trial participants, of whom about 200 were given two doses of AZD1222 and approximately 25 were given two doses of MenACWY control vaccine. Overall study results and their limits: Most participants were white British and females outnumbered males, and the authors suggested that clonal diversity may have been underestimated. The 56-69-year group was small, and its depth increase did not reach significance, likely because of low power. Because no day 14 peak-response samples were available, the repertoires could be characterized only after the peak T cell response. After two AZD1222 doses, spike-specific TCR breadth and depth were significantly higher than at day 0 and than in MenACWY recipients. Conclusions about previously exposed vaccinees were limited because only a handful of AZD1222 recipients were SARS-CoV-2 seropositive at baseline. Nearly half of unique spike-specific TCRs reportedly recognized epitopes outside regions mutated in the B.1.351 and B.1.1.7 variants. The vaccine-associated CD4 TCRs covered the entire spike protein, and the dominant responses fell in regions 160-218 and 743-854.

The CDR3 regions of human TCRbeta chains were analyzed by immunosequencing. The source study handled its data this way. Repertoire TCRs were matched against a reference library of SARS-CoV-2-specific TCRs generated with the MIRA antigen-specificity platform. Breadth meant the fraction of unique TCRs that were SARS-CoV-2-associated, whereas depth meant the fraction of total T cells that were SARS-CoV-2-associated. Each spike-specific TCR was assigned to its reactive spike region and to a CD4 or CD8 class using the MIRA data. Log10-transformed breadth and depth values were compared by one-way ANOVA with Sidak's multiple comparisons tests. TCRdb retrieved this table from immuneACCESS and kept in-frame rearrangements only. Not all clones are present; in checked studies, unresolved V genes account for under half, and no reason is known for the remainder. V and J calls and clone size are given by that table; D and trimming were obtained from the DNA. The sample records under 200,000 clones, 88% of which are singletons. The ten largest clonotypes hold around 5.5% of the sample.

Reading from cysteine to phenylalanine, the CDR3 counts 13 amino acids. The DNA shown is the 39-base CDR3, in frame from base 1. CDR1 is given as KGHSH and CDR2 as LQKENI, both from the germline V gene. V is clipped by 0 bases and J by 5 bases, and the sequence between their germline boundaries is 7 bases long. The sequencing here drew on peripheral blood, taken on day 0 of AZD1222 vaccination. The rearranged chain carries TRBV18 and TRBJ2-5; the D gene assignment is ambiguous. The receptor was derived from an adult in good health. The DNA reads TGTGCCAGCTCACCACCGGGCCAGGAGACCCAGTACTTC. The translation is CASSPPGQETQYF.